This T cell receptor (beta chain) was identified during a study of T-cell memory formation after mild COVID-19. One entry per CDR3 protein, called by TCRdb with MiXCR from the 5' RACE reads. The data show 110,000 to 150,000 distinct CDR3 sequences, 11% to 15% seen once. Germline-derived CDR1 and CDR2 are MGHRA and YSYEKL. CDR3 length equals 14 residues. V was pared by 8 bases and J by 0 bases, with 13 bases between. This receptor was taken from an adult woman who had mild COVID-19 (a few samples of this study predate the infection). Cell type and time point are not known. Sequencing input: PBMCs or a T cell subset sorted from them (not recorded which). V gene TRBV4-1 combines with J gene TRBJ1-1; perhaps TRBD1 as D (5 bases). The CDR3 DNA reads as TGCGCCAGCGCAACCCTGACAGTGAACACTGAAGCTTTCTTT. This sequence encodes CASATLTVNTEAFF.